One sample yielded the 14 T cell receptor beta chains listed below, sequenced in a study of T cell responses to AZD1222 COVID-19 vaccine. Only in-frame clones appear in the TCRdb table, and some are missing; sequencing was by immunoSEQ multiplex PCR. The sample records 130,000 to 150,000 clones, 80% to 90% being singletons. The source material was peripheral blood, sampled on day 0 of AZD1222 vaccination. These receptors came from an adult in good health.

The CDR3 sequence is CASRTRQGVDTGELFF. The CDR3 DNA is TGTGCCAGTAGAACTAGACAGGGAGTGGACACCGGGGAGCTGTTTTTT. The chain recombines TRBV19 with TRBJ2-2; 7 bases are a match to TRBD1. Germline V gene data show CDR1 as LNHDA and CDR2 as SQIVND (reference sequence). The CDR3 covers 16 residues. V shed 6 bases, J shed 3 bases, and the junction held 10 bases outside the gene matches.

The rearrangement joins TRBV3-1 (or the pseudogene TRBV3-2) to TRBJ1-1; possibly TRBD1 for D (5 bases). The CDR3 covers 15 residues. Per germline, CDR1 LGHDT and CDR2 YNNKEL (reference sequence). Trimming took 2 bases from V and 1 from J, leaving 11 bases between them. The CDR3 region has the DNA TGTGCCAGCAGCCAAACCGACAGATCGAACACTGAAGCTTTCTTT. This sequence encodes CASSQTDRSNTEAFF.

The chain employs TRBV11-2 and TRBJ1-5, with no clear D. The germline V gene encodes CDR1 SGHAT and CDR2 FQNNGV. The CDR3 loop spans 12 amino acids. The V and J ends lost 0 bases and 9 bases respectively, with 6 bases between them. The CDR3 loop is CASSLDLGPQHF. The CDR3 nucleotides read TGTGCCAGCAGCTTAGATTTAGGGCCCCAGCATTTT.

The chain links TRBV6-5 to TRBJ2-7; 9 positions agree with TRBD1. Germline V lookup: CDR1 MNHEY, CDR2 SVGAGI. Germline trimming cut 2 bases from V and 6 bases from J; bases unmatched to any gene: 5. The CDR3 length is 14 residues. This CDR3 reads CASSYPDRGGEQYF. As DNA, the CDR3 is TGTGCCAGCAGTTACCCGGACAGGGGTGGCGAGCAGTACTTC.

The genes are TRBV9 and TRBJ1-4, with no clear D. Germline CDR1 is SGDLS and CDR2 is YYNGEE. V dropped 0 bases and J dropped 8 bases, with 11 bases sitting between them. This CDR3 is 14 amino acids long. CDR3 loop: CASSVGDGWEKLFF. The CDR3 region has the DNA TGTGCCAGCAGCGTAGGTGACGGTTGGGAAAAACTGTTTTTT. Complete variable domain (other parts from reference TRBV9 and TRBJ1-4): DSGVTQTPKHLITATGQRVTLRCSPRSGDLSVYWYQQSLDQGLQFLIQYYNGEERAKGNILERFSAQQFPDLHSELNLSSLELGDSALYFCASSVGDGWEKLFFGSGTQLSVL.

This chain connects TRBV6-5 to TRBJ1-6, with unresolved D. Germline CDR1 MNHEY, CDR2 SVGAGI. Trimming left V 7 bases short and J 5 bases short, with 12 bases between. This CDR3 region has 14 residues. In DNA, the CDR3 is TGTGCCAGCACCCGGGTTTCACATAATTCACCCCTCCACTTT. Translated, it gives CASTRVSHNSPLHF.

The gene calls are TRBV19 and TRBJ2-5, with TRBD2 as a possible D gene (5 bases). The CDR3 totals 14 residues. Looked up from germline, CDR1 is LNHDA and CDR2 is SQIVND (reference sequence). Deletions cut 3 bases from V and 7 bases from J, with 15 bases between. The CDR3 sequence: CASSMAGLVATQYF. The CDR3 coding sequence is TGTGCCAGTAGTATGGCGGGTCTAGTGGCGACCCAGTACTTC.

The chain couples TRBV5-8 to TRBJ1-2; tentative D call: TRBD1 (5 bases). The CDR3 is made up of 14 amino acids. Germline CDR1 reads SGHTS; CDR2 reads YDEGEE. Trimming shortened V by 4 bases and J by 5 bases, and 15 bases separated the two germline ends. The CDR3 coding sequence is TGTGCCAGCAGCGCCTTTCGGGGGGGGTATGGCTACACCTTC. Amino acids: CASSAFRGGYGYTF.

This chain uses TRBV4-1 with TRBJ1-2; tentatively, D is TRBD1 (6 bases). Trimming removed 1 base at V and 1 base at J, with 19 bases between. CDR3 length: 18 amino acids. CDR1 is MGHRA and CDR2 is YSYEKL in the germline V gene. The CDR3 bases are TGCGCCAGCAGCCAAGCTGTACAGGGCAGGGGATTTAACTATGGCTACACCTTC. As protein: CASSQAVQGRGFNYGYTF.

The chain combines TRBV19 with TRBJ1-1; D uncertain. V lost 7 bases to trimming and J lost 1 base, with 13 bases between them. In germline, CDR1 is LNHDA, CDR2 SQIVND (reference sequence). This CDR3 has 14 residues. CDR3 protein: CASTFGRPNTEAFF. The CDR3 DNA is TGTGCCAGTACGTTCGGACGACCGAACACTGAAGCTTTCTTT.

The chain has TRBV21-1 and TRBJ2-7. TRBV21-1 is flagged as a pseudogene. This CDR3 spans 11 amino acids. CDR3 sequence (DNA): TGTGCCAGCAGCAAAGCAGGGGAGCAGTACTTC. This encodes CASSKAGEQYF.

The V and J genes are TRBV5-1 and TRBJ2-1; TRBD1 might be the D (6 bases). From germline, CDR1 is SGHRS and CDR2 YFSETQ. V was trimmed by 0 bases and J by 1 base, leaving 17 bases between them. CDR3 length: 18 amino acids. CDR3 coding DNA: TGCGCCAGCAGCTTGGAAGGGGGTTGGCAGGGGTCCTACAATGAGCAGTTCTTC. It yields the protein CASSLEGGWQGSYNEQFF.

Regarding this clone: In the same sample, other DNA sequences code for this CDR3. The J gene is TRBJ1-1, the V gene TRBV5-1, with D unclear. The V and J ends lost 0 bases and 4 bases respectively, with 4 bases between them. The CDR3 extends over 12 amino acids. Per germline, CDR1 SGHRS and CDR2 YFSETQ. CDR3 in amino acids: CASSLVGTEAFF. CDR3 bases: TGCGCCAGCAGCTTGGTCGGCACTGAAGCTTTCTTT.

This sequence joins TRBV9 and TRBJ1-3, with 7 bases fitting TRBD1. V trimming: 0 bases; J trimming: 1 base; junction bases outside the gene matches: 4. Germline V gene data show CDR1 as SGDLS and CDR2 as YYNGEE. CDR3 length: 16 residues. The CDR3 DNA follows: TGTGCCAGCAGCGTAGATCACAGGGGATCTGGAAACACCATATATTTT. This codes for CASSVDHRGSGNTIYF.